This T cell receptor beta chain was identified during a study of T cell changes during pregnancy in multiple sclerosis. V shed 4 bases and J shed 2 bases, with 9 bases lying between them. Germline V gene lookup returns CDR1 SGHRS and CDR2 YFSETQ. This CDR3 region has 13 residues. Using immunoSEQ multiplex PCR, the repertoire was profiled, and TCRdb retains in-frame clones only, with some absent. There are tens of thousands of clones in the sample; approximately 94% occur only once, and approximately 0.61% lies in the top ten. The rearrangement links TRBV5-1 to TRBJ2-5; tentatively, D is TRBD1 (5 bases). This TCR was sampled from a female donor with multiple sclerosis, enrolled in a pregnancy study. Sample: CD4+ T cells from peripheral blood mononuclear cells, taken in the third trimester of pregnancy. CDR3 amino acids: CASSPTVQETQYF. CDR3 bases: TGCGCCAGCAGCCCGACAGTTCAAGAGACCCAGTACTTC.